This T cell receptor gamma chain was captured by sequencing in a study of gamma-delta T cells after stem cell transplantation. This clone was counted a few times. A read error is the likely source, as a far larger clone sits one nucleotide away. TCRdb repeated clone calling on the RT-PCR reads with CATT. The listing contains more than 75 gamma-chain clones. Sequencing was performed on gamma-delta T cells. This receptor was identified in a human donor. It is not recorded whose cells these are; they may come from a transplant donor.

This CDR3 is CATWDGPGYKKLF. For the CDR3, the DNA is TGTGCCACCTGGGACGGGCCTGGTTATAAGAAACTCTTT. The rearrangement joins TRGV2 to TRGJ1 or TRGJ2. The CDR3 has 13 amino acids. Germline CDR1 and CDR2: EGSNGY and YDSYNSKV. The V segment lost 0 bases and the J segment 6 bases; nucleotides outside the gene matches: 5.